Following are 14 T cell receptor beta chains from one sample sequenced in a study of shared clonotypes between healthy human individuals. Method: immunoSEQ multiplex PCR; TCRdb's copy keeps in-frame clones and lacks some. This sample yields some 580,000 clones, of which roughly 97% are seen a single time; around 0.057% belongs to the top ten. The sample was naive CD4+ T cells sorted from blood. Indicated subset: CD45RA+ positively selected. Every receptor here comes from a woman aged 25 to 45 in good health.

The chain uses TRBV20-1 and TRBJ2-7, with D unclear. There are 11 residues in the CDR3. The V gene's germline CDR1 is DFQATT and CDR2 SNEGSKA (reference sequence). V dropped 7 bases and J dropped 2 bases, with 9 bases sitting between them. The CDR3 nucleotides are TGCAGTGGCGGCAGGACCTACGAGCAGTACTTC. This gives the protein CSGGRTYEQYF.

The CDR3 protein is CASQRTGTDTQYF. The CDR3 coding sequence is TGTGCCAGCCAGAGGACAGGGACAGATACGCAGTATTTT. The V gene is TRBV2, the J gene TRBJ2-3; 8 bases are shared with TRBD1. V was pared by 8 bases and J by 3 bases, with 4 bases of the junction left unmatched. The CDR3 length is 13 residues. The V gene's germline CDR1 is SNHLY and CDR2 FYNNEI. Drawing the rest from reference TRBV2 and TRBJ2-3, the complete variable domain is EPEVTQTPSHQVTQMGQEVILRCVPISNHLYFYWYRQILGQKVEFLVSFYNNEISEKSEIFDDQFSVERPDGSNFTLKIRSTKLEDSAMYFCASQRTGTDTQYFGPGTRLTVL.

This chain joins TRBV2 and TRBJ2-5; 8 bases fit TRBD1. CDR1 is SNHLY and CDR2 is FYNNEI in the germline V gene. CDR3 length equals 13 residues. V gave up 10 bases and J gave up 4 bases; unmatched junction bases: 8. In nucleotides, the CDR3 is TGTGCCACCCCAAACAGGGGGTCAGAGACCCAGTACTTC. Amino acid sequence: CATPNRGSETQYF.

The rearrangement joins TRBV19 to TRBJ2-3, with 8 bases that match TRBD1. CDR1 LNHDA and CDR2 SQIVND come from the germline V gene (reference sequence). The junction had 7 bases not matched to a gene; V was cut back by 6 bases and J by 2 bases. The CDR3 length is 15 residues. CDR3 nucleotide sequence: TGTGCCAGTAGGGCGACAGGGGCAATCACAGATACGCAGTATTTT. Translation: CASRATGAITDTQYF.

The V gene is TRBV4-1, the J gene TRBJ2-2; possible D gene TRBD2, 6 bases. The germline V and J ends were trimmed by 0 bases and 6 bases, with 32 bases remaining between them. Germline-derived CDR1 and CDR2 are MGHRA and YSYEKL. This CDR3 is 22 amino acids long. As DNA, the CDR3 is TGCGCCAGCAGCCAAGATCCCTTCCGGGGCGAGTCGACTAGTACGCTGGCCGGGGAGCTGTTTTTT. Residues: CASSQDPFRGESTSTLAGELFF.

The V and J genes are TRBV19 and TRBJ1-3; no reliable D call. Germline V CDR1 and CDR2: LNHDA, SQIVND (reference sequence). Trimming removed 4 bases at V and 0 bases at J, with 13 bases between. The CDR3 contains 16 residues. The CDR3 loop reads CASSNGRKSSGNTIYF. For the CDR3, the DNA is TGTGCCAGTAGTAATGGACGAAAAAGCTCTGGAAACACCATATATTTT.

The chain combines TRBV28 with TRBJ1-4; tentative D call: TRBD1 (5 bases). The CDR3 sequence is 13 residues long. The ends were cut back, 3 bases at V and 8 bases at J, with 10 bases in the middle. CDR1 MDHEN and CDR2 SYDVKM come from the germline V gene. CDR3 sequence reads: CASSLRGEEKLFF. CDR3 DNA sequence: TGTGCCAGCAGTTTGAGAGGGGAGGAAAAACTGTTTTTT.

CDR3 DNA: TGTGCCAGCAGTCCCCGGACTAGAAAAGAGACCCAGTACTTC. Translating it yields CASSPRTRKETQYF. The chain carries TRBV6-1 and TRBJ2-5; TRBD2 agrees at 7 bases. There are 14 residues in the CDR3. Trimming cost V 5 bases and J 3 bases; bases outside gene matches: 6. Germline values: CDR1 MNHNS, CDR2 SASEGT.

V usage is TRBV29-1 and J usage is TRBJ2-1; the match to TRBD2 covers 11 bases. Germline V CDR1 and CDR2: SQVTM, ANQGSEA. V shed 7 bases and J 2 bases; nucleotides not matched to a gene: 7. The CDR3 consists of 15 residues. As DNA, the CDR3 is TGCAGCGCAAGATTAGCGGGAGGGCCCTACAATGAGCAGTTCTTC. Protein sequence: CSARLAGGPYNEQFF.

The chain joins TRBV7-9 to TRBJ2-1; 7 positions agree with TRBD1. V trimming: 5 bases; J trimming: 3 bases; junction bases outside the gene matches: 7. Germline CDR1 and CDR2: SEHNR and FQNEAQ (reference sequence). The CDR3 runs 15 residues. The CDR3 reads CASSHGYRGYNEQFF. The CDR3 DNA follows: TGTGCCAGCAGCCACGGTTACAGGGGCTACAATGAGCAGTTCTTC.

CDR3: CASSFGSESTDTQYF. For the CDR3, the DNA is TGTGCCAGCAGTTTTGGTAGCGAAAGCACAGATACGCAGTATTTT. The rearrangement uses TRBV28 and TRBJ2-3; tentative D call: TRBD2 (5 bases). The CDR3 is 15 amino acids. The V gene lost 3 bases and the J gene lost 0 bases, with 10 bases spanning the gap. Germline CDR1 reads MDHEN; CDR2 reads SYDVKM.

The chain couples TRBV6-1 to TRBJ2-7, with TRBD2 as a possible D gene (6 bases). Germline V gives CDR1 MNHNS, CDR2 SASEGT. This CDR3 region has 16 residues. V was pared by 3 bases and J by 2 bases, with 17 bases between. CDR3 coding DNA: TGTGCCAGCAGTGATATGGGTTATCGGGGGACCTACGAGCAGTACTTC. Its protein product is CASSDMGYRGTYEQYF.

The chain is built from TRBV5-1 and TRBJ2-3; 9 bases match TRBD1. The CDR3 runs 13 residues. After removal of 4 bases from V and 7 bases from J, the junction contained 4 bases not matched to a gene. Germline CDR1 is SGHRS and CDR2 is YFSETQ. The CDR3 is CASSGTGPHTQYF. CDR3 bases: TGCGCCAGCAGCGGGACAGGGCCCCATACGCAGTATTTT. Looking up the rest from reference TRBV5-1 and TRBJ2-3 gives the full variable domain: KAGVTQTPRYLIKTRGQQVTLSCSPISGHRSVSWYQQTPGQGLQFLFEYFSETQRNKGNFPGRFSGRQFSNSRSEMNVSTLELGDSALYLCASSGTGPHTQYFGPGTRLTVL.

This clone has only one observation. The chain couples TRBV11-2 to TRBJ2-7, with D perhaps matching TRBD1 (6 bases). The CDR3 has 18 residues. Germline lookup yields CDR1 SGHAT and CDR2 FQNNGV. Trimming shortened V by 1 base and J by 3 bases, and 22 bases separated the two germline ends. The CDR3 sequence is CASSLVPWTVTKYYEQYF. CDR3 coding DNA: TGTGCCAGCAGCTTAGTCCCCTGGACAGTCACAAAGTACTACGAGCAGTACTTC. Full variable domain (remainder filled in from reference TRBV11-2 and TRBJ2-7): EAGVAQSPRYKIIEKRQSVAFWCNPISGHATLYWYQQILGQGPKLLIQFQNNGVVDDSQLPKDRFSAERLKGVDSTLKIQPAKLEDSAVYLCASSLVPWTVTKYYEQYFGPGTRLTVT.